Reported below is one T cell receptor beta chain. What it binds is not known. This sample stems from a study of cytomegalovirus exposure and HLA in healthy donors. Germline CDR1 and CDR2: MNHEY and SVGAGI. The CDR3 has 15 amino acids. The ends were cut back, 6 bases at V and 1 base at J, with 15 bases in the middle. It was with 60 Vbeta and 13 Jbeta primers that the PCR ran. Sequenced by immunoSEQ multiplex PCR; TCRdb stores in-frame clones only, minus some. The top ten hold 2% to 3% of the sample, which has fewer than 150,000 clones, over 75% seen once. Study results and limitations: Available immune exposure information was restricted to CMV serostatus only. Researchers catalogued under 200 TCR beta chains as cytomegalovirus-associated.

The source material was PBMCs. The chain uses TRBV6-5 and TRBJ1-1; D might be TRBD1 (5 bases). This receptor was taken from a male donor in good health and CMV-seronegative. The CDR3 protein is CASRSPGDPNTEAFF. The CDR3 DNA follows: TGTGCCAGCAGGTCCCCGGGGGACCCGAACACTGAAGCTTTCTTT.